The entry below gives a single T cell receptor (beta chain) sequence along with its context. Its cognate antigen is unknown. The entry originates in a study of cytomegalovirus exposure and HLA in healthy donors. CDR1 SEHNR and CDR2 FQNEAQ come from the germline V gene (reference sequence). The V end lost 5 bases, the J end lost 2 bases, and 10 bases lay between the germline ends. The CDR3 spans 13 residues. Study results and caveats: Presence/absence analyses took donor sequencing depth as roughly uniform.

The study ran its PCR with 60 Vbeta and 13 Jbeta primers. Per the authors' pipeline: Later work found around 85 million unique TCR beta chains, with about 10 million shared. Some clones are missing from TCRdb's copy, which holds only in-frame ones; the method was immunoSEQ multiplex PCR. The D gene and trimming were derived from the DNA, and the V and J assignments and clone size from that table. The sample includes approximately 210,000 clones, 60% to 80% of them seen just once. This chain links TRBV7-9 with TRBJ2-7; possible D gene TRBD1, 5 bases. The sequence was collected from a male donor in good health and CMV-seronegative. Sequenced input: PBMCs. CDR3 residues: CASSLPTAYEQYF. The CDR3 region has the DNA TGTGCCAGCAGCCTGCCGACAGCCTACGAGCAGTACTTC.